These T cell receptor beta chains were read from a single sample in a study of read filtering for tumor transcriptome and immune sequencing. MiXCR was run by TCRdb on the reads, yielding one entry per CDR3 protein. The table lists approximately 57,000 distinct CDR3 sequences, approximately 13% of them singletons. The material sequenced was a population of CD138-negative cells sorted from bone marrow. These TCRs come from a donor at least 40 years old with multiple myeloma. Both conserved end residues are part of each CDR3. The D gene is left open where the match is weak. Size values are once, few and many counts, or a class for expanded clones, and some rows have none.

D gene: NA; J gene: TRBJ2-1; V gene: TRBV13; clone size: many; CDR3 DNA: TGTGCCAGCAGCTTGGATTACAAGCTGGAGCAGTTCTTC; CDR3 protein: CASSLDYKLEQFF
D gene: TRBD1; J gene: TRBJ2-2; V gene: TRBV7-2; clone size: many; CDR3 DNA: TGTGCCAGCAGCCTAAGGGGCGGGACAGGCTTTGCTGGGGAGCTGTTTTTT; CDR3 protein: CASSLRGGTGFAGELFF
D gene: NA; J gene: TRBJ1-1; V gene: TRBV9; clone size: many; CDR3 DNA: TGTGCCAGCAGCGAGGGACATAGAACATGGGCTGAAGCTTTCTTT; CDR3 protein: CASSEGHRTWAEAFF
D gene: NA; J gene: TRBJ2-5; V gene: TRBV20-1; clone size: many; CDR3 DNA: TGCAGTGCTATTAGCCGCGAGACCCAGTACTTC; CDR3 protein: CSAISRETQYF
D gene: NA; J gene: TRBJ2-1; V gene: TRBV7-9; clone size: many; CDR3 DNA: TGTGCCAGCAGGAGACGAGGCGGGGGCGCCGAGGATGAGCAGTTCTTC; CDR3 protein: CASRRRGGGAEDEQFF
D gene: NA; J gene: TRBJ1-4; V gene: TRBV11-2; clone size: many; CDR3 DNA: TGTGCCAGCAGCTTAGTTCTGCGGGGAAGGGAAAAACTGTTTTTT; CDR3 protein: CASSLVLRGREKLFF
D gene: NA; J gene: TRBJ1-4; V gene: TRBV9; clone size: large; CDR3 DNA: TGTGCCAGCAGCGATCCCAGGGAGGAGGAAAAACTGTTTTTT; CDR3 protein: CASSDPREEEKLFF
D gene: TRBD1; J gene: TRBJ2-7; V gene: TRBV29-1; clone size: many; CDR3 DNA: TGCAGCGTTGAAGATCGGACAGGGGGCGACCACGAGCAGTACTTC; CDR3 protein: CSVEDRTGGDHEQYF
D gene: TRBD2; J gene: TRBJ2-1; V gene: TRBV7-6; clone size: many; CDR3 DNA: TGTGCCAGCAGTGCAGGGACTAGTGAGCAGTTCTTC; CDR3 protein: CASSAGTSEQFF
D gene: NA; J gene: TRBJ1-5; V gene: TRBV12-3/TRBV12-4; clone size: many; CDR3 DNA: TGTGCCAGCAGAATACAGCAGGGACTTCAGCCCCAGCATTTT; CDR3 protein: CASRIQQGLQPQHF
D gene: NA; J gene: TRBJ2-5; V gene: TRBV29-1; clone size: many; CDR3 DNA: TGCAGCGCGGGGATCCAAGAGACCCAGTACTTC; CDR3 protein: CSAGIQETQYF
D gene: NA; J gene: TRBJ1-2; V gene: TRBV4-1; clone size: few; CDR3 DNA: TGCGCCAGCAGCCAAGATGTTGGCAGGTGGAACTATGGCTACACCTTC; CDR3 protein: CASSQDVGRWNYGYTF
D gene: TRBD2; J gene: TRBJ2-4; V gene: TRBV29-1; clone size: many; CDR3 DNA: TGCAGCGTTGGGACTAGCGGGCTAGCCAAAAACATTCAGTACTTC; CDR3 protein: CSVGTSGLAKNIQYF
D gene: NA; J gene: TRBJ1-3; V gene: TRBV29-1; clone size: NA; CDR3 DNA: TGCAGCGTTTCCGATGGAAACACCATATATTTT; CDR3 protein: CSVSDGNTIYF
D gene: NA; J gene: TRBJ2-2; V gene: TRBV5-1; clone size: many; CDR3 DNA: TGCGCCAGCAGCTTGGAGGGTTCCGGGGAGCTGTTTTTT; CDR3 protein: CASSLEGSGELFF
D gene: TRBD1; J gene: TRBJ1-5; V gene: TRBV5-1; clone size: many; CDR3 DNA: TGCGCCAGCAGCTTGGGGCAGGGGGACGGTCAGCCCCAGCATTTT; CDR3 protein: CASSLGQGDGQPQHF
D gene: TRBD1; J gene: TRBJ2-5; V gene: TRBV7-9; clone size: many; CDR3 DNA: TGTGCCAGCAGCACCCTAGGACCGGGGACAGGGGAAGATTGGGGCCAAGAGACCCAGTACTTC; CDR3 protein: CASSTLGPGTGEDWGQETQYF
D gene: NA; J gene: TRBJ2-7; V gene: TRBV5-1; clone size: many; CDR3 DNA: TGCGCCAGCAGCGCGGGGGACAGGACCACCTACGAGCAGTACTTC; CDR3 protein: CASSAGDRTTYEQYF
D gene: NA; J gene: TRBJ2-1; V gene: TRBV7-9; clone size: many; CDR3 DNA: TGTGCCAGCAGCTCAGGACGTGAGCAGTTCTTC; CDR3 protein: CASSSGREQFF
D gene: TRBD2; J gene: TRBJ2-3; V gene: TRBV11-2; clone size: many; CDR3 DNA: TGTGCCAGCAGCTTACTACTAGCGCTCACAGATACGCAGTATTTT; CDR3 protein: CASSLLLALTDTQYF
D gene: TRBD1; J gene: TRBJ2-1; V gene: TRBV5-6; clone size: many; CDR3 DNA: TGTGCCAGCAGCTTGGGACAGGGATTAGGCAATGAGCAGTTCTTC; CDR3 protein: CASSLGQGLGNEQFF
D gene: NA; J gene: TRBJ1-6; V gene: TRBV9; clone size: many; CDR3 DNA: TGTGCCAGCAGCGTAGCTACGGAGCCTAATTCACCCCTCCACTTT; CDR3 protein: CASSVATEPNSPLHF
D gene: TRBD1; J gene: TRBJ2-7; V gene: TRBV11-2; clone size: NA; CDR3 DNA: TGTGCCAGCAGCTTAGCGACAGGGGCATACGAGCAGTACTTC; CDR3 protein: CASSLATGAYEQYF
D gene: NA; J gene: TRBJ1-1; V gene: TRBV14; clone size: many; CDR3 DNA: TGTGCCAGCAGCCAAGTGGTCGGGTACAGAGAAGCTTTCTTT; CDR3 protein: CASSQVVGYREAFF
D gene: NA; J gene: TRBJ1-2; V gene: TRBV4-1; clone size: many; CDR3 DNA: TGCGCCAGCAGCCAAGAGAACAGGGCAGATGGCTACACCTTC; CDR3 protein: CASSQENRADGYTF
D gene: NA; J gene: TRBJ2-2; V gene: TRBV29-1; clone size: many; CDR3 DNA: TGCAGCGTTGCCGGGACCCCCGAAGCCGGGGAGCTGTTTTTT; CDR3 protein: CSVAGTPEAGELFF
D gene: NA; J gene: TRBJ1-5; V gene: TRBV4-2; clone size: few; CDR3 DNA: TGTGCCAGCAGCCCCCACAGGGAACAGCCCCAGCATTTT; CDR3 protein: CASSPHREQPQHF
D gene: NA; J gene: TRBJ2-2; V gene: TRBV14; clone size: NA; CDR3 DNA: TGTGCCAGCAGCCAAGATTCAACGGCCGGGGAGCTGTTTTTT; CDR3 protein: CASSQDSTAGELFF
D gene: NA; J gene: TRBJ2-7; V gene: TRBV6-5; clone size: many; CDR3 DNA: TGTGCCAGCAGTTACCAGACAACAGGGTACTTCTACGAGCAGTACTTC; CDR3 protein: CASSYQTTGYFYEQYF
D gene: NA; J gene: TRBJ2-2; V gene: TRBV10-1; clone size: many; CDR3 DNA: TGCGCCAGCAGTGAGTTTTTTGGGAACAGAGACACCGGGGAGCTGTTTTTT; CDR3 protein: CASSEFFGNRDTGELFF
D gene: NA; J gene: TRBJ2-6; V gene: TRBV4-1; clone size: many; CDR3 DNA: TGCGCCAGCAGCCAAGATCGAAGGCAGCGTTCGGCTGGGGCCAACGTCCTGACTTTC; CDR3 protein: CASSQDRRQRSAGANVLTF
D gene: NA; J gene: TRBJ2-7; V gene: TRBV11-2; clone size: many; CDR3 DNA: TGTGCCAGCAGTAAGGGAGAGATAGGTGGGCAGTACTTC; CDR3 protein: CASSKGEIGGQYF
D gene: NA; J gene: TRBJ1-1; V gene: TRBV11-2; clone size: NA; CDR3 DNA: TGTGCCAGCAGCTTAGCCGTGGGCGCTGAAGCTTTCTTT; CDR3 protein: CASSLAVGAEAFF
D gene: TRBD2; J gene: TRBJ2-1; V gene: TRBV6-6; clone size: many; CDR3 DNA: TGTGCCAGCAGTTACTCTAGCGGGGCCAATGAGCAGTTCTTC; CDR3 protein: CASSYSSGANEQFF
D gene: NA; J gene: TRBJ2-1; V gene: TRBV2; clone size: few; CDR3 DNA: TGTGCCAGTGGGCGGGTCGGTGGGGGGAGTGAGCAGTTCTTC; CDR3 protein: CASGRVGGGSEQFF